The rows below give T cell receptor beta chains drawn from one sample of a study of blood T cell repertoires in COVID-19. The method was immunoSEQ multiplex PCR; TCRdb's version includes in-frame clones alone and lacks a portion of them. The data show a few hundred thousand clones, with 70% to 90% seen just once and about 1.9% held by the top ten. Sample: PBMCs or T cells enriched from blood (not recorded which). The receptors come from a woman in her forties or fifties who had recovered from COVID-19. The CDR3 runs from the conserved cysteine through the conserved F or W. Fields, in order: D gene, J gene, clone size, V gene, CDR3 DNA, CDR3 protein. A D gene is named only where the DNA matches it firmly. Expanded clones get a size class; other rows say once, few or many, or leave the size out.

.,TRBJ1-2,.,TRBV28,TGTGCCAGCCAGGACAGTAACTATGGCTACACCTTC,CASQDSNYGYTF
TRBD2,TRBJ2-7,.,TRBV7-9,TGTGCCAGCAGCCATCGGACTAGCGGGACCTCCTACGAGCAGTACTTC,CASSHRTSGTSYEQYF
TRBD1,TRBJ1-1,.,TRBV9,TGTGCCAGCAGCGTGGGGACAGGGATGAACACTGAAGCTTTCTTT,CASSVGTGMNTEAFF
.,TRBJ2-1,few,TRBV5-1,TGCGCCAGCAGCGCGGGGAGGTGGAATGAGCAGTTCTTC,CASSAGRWNEQFF
.,TRBJ1-5,.,TRBV7-9,TGTGCCAGCAGCTTAGGGGGGCAGGGCGGCCAGCCCCAGCATTTT,CASSLGGQGGQPQHF
TRBD1,TRBJ1-6,once,TRBV2,TGTGCCGACAGGGAGTGGCCGGTAAATTCACCCCTCCACTTT,CADREWPVNSPLHF
TRBD2,TRBJ2-7,.,TRBV29-1,TGCAGCGTTCATGCGGGAGGGCATGGGGAGCAGTACTTC,CSVHAGGHGEQYF
.,TRBJ1-6,once,TRBV10-3,TGTGCCATCGGGACAAATTCACCCCTCCACTTT,CAIGTNSPLHF
TRBD1,TRBJ2-7,.,TRBV4-2,TGTGCCAGCAGCCTCCGACCACAGGGGGCCACGGACGAGCAGTACTTC,CASSLRPQGATDEQYF
TRBD2,TRBJ2-1,.,TRBV11-3,TGTGCCAGCAGCCGGACTAGCGGGTTTCCCTTCTTC,CASSRTSGFPFF
.,TRBJ2-7,few,TRBV5-1,TGCGCCAGCAGGCGGGACAGCCGCGCCTCCTACGAGCAGTACTTC,CASRRDSRASYEQYF
.,TRBJ1-6,few,TRBV3-1/TRBV3-2,TGTGCCAGCAGCTGGACAGCTAATTCACCCCTCCACTTT,CASSWTANSPLHF
TRBD2,TRBJ2-5,.,TRBV5-4,TGTGCCAGCAGCTGGGGGGGGTTTGGAGAGACCCAGTACTTC,CASSWGGFGETQYF
TRBD2,TRBJ2-7,.,TRBV20-1,TGCAGTGCTAGTACACTAGCGGGAGTTCGTGAGCAGTACTTC,CSASTLAGVREQYF
.,TRBJ2-2,.,TRBV21-1,TGTGCCAGCAGCGATAGCGGGAAGACCGGGGAGCTGTTTTTT,CASSDSGKTGELFF
TRBD2,TRBJ2-7,.,TRBV12-3/TRBV12-4,TGTGCCAGCAGTTGGGGGGGCGAGCAGTACTTC,CASSWGGEQYF
TRBD1,TRBJ2-1,.,TRBV5-1,TGCGCCAGCAGCTTATCCCAGGACAGGGTAAATGAGCAGTTCTTC,CASSLSQDRVNEQFF
.,TRBJ1-4,few,TRBV7-9,TGTGCCAGCAGCTTCCTGACAGGTTTTGAAAAACTGTTTTTT,CASSFLTGFEKLFF
.,TRBJ1-5,.,TRBV19,TGTGCCAGTAGTCGGACAGATGGTTATAGCAATCAGCCCCAGCATTTT,CASSRTDGYSNQPQHF
TRBD2,TRBJ2-2,.,TRBV15,TGTGCCACCAGCAGAGATCGTGCGGGAGCTGGCACCGGGGAGCTGTTTTTT,CATSRDRAGAGTGELFF
TRBD1,TRBJ2-7,.,TRBV19,TGTGCCAGTAGTGCCTGGCGGGGGACAGGGAGTTCGAGTCGCGAGCAGTACTTC,CASSAWRGTGSSSREQYF
.,TRBJ2-5,.,TRBV7-9,TGTGCCAGCAGCCCGGAAGGGGTAGAGACCCAGTACTTC,CASSPEGVETQYF
.,TRBJ1-4,.,TRBV7-9,TGTGCCAGCAGCGCGCCCCTCGCTAGGGAAAAACTGTTTTTT,CASSAPLAREKLFF
.,TRBJ2-5,.,TRBV11-2,TGTGCCAGCAGCCAGGCAGGGGGGGAGACCCAGTACTTC,CASSQAGGETQYF
.,TRBJ2-7,.,TRBV28,TGTGCCAGCAGTTTATTCGTGGCAGCGTCCTACGAGCAGTACTTC,CASSLFVAASYEQYF
TRBD1,TRBJ1-2,.,TRBV2,TGTGCCAGCAGTGTGGACAGGGGGCATGGCTACACCTTC,CASSVDRGHGYTF
.,TRBJ2-2,.,TRBV7-7,TGTGCTAGCAGCGCCTCCAGGGGTTCGGCCGGGGAGCTGTTTTTT,CASSASRGSAGELFF
.,TRBJ2-5,.,TRBV20-1,TGCAGTGCTAGTGATATGGGGAGAGGGGAGACCCAGTACTTC,CSASDMGRGETQYF
TRBD2,TRBJ2-5,.,TRBV9,TGTGCCAGCAGCCCCCACGGGGGAGGGGAGACCCAGTACTTC,CASSPHGGGETQYF
TRBD1,TRBJ2-7,.,TRBV7-9,TGTGCCAGCAGCTCCCCGACAGGGACGTTTAAGTCCTACGAGCAGTACTTC,CASSSPTGTFKSYEQYF
.,TRBJ1-2,.,TRBV5-1,TGCGCCAGCAGCTTGGACACCTATGGCTACACCTTC,CASSLDTYGYTF
.,TRBJ1-3,.,TRBV28,TGTGCCAGCTTACAGGATTTCTCTGGAAACACCATATATTTT,CASLQDFSGNTIYF
TRBD1,TRBJ2-7,once,TRBV5-1,TGCGCCAGCAGCTTGGGGTCGACGGGACAGGGGGCCTCCTACGAGCAGTACTTC,CASSLGSTGQGASYEQYF
TRBD1,TRBJ1-2,.,TRBV12-3/TRBV12-4,TGTGCCAGCAGTGCACAGGGGGCGAAAGGCTACACCTTC,CASSAQGAKGYTF
.,TRBJ1-1,.,TRBV29-1,TGCAGCGTTGAATGGTTGTCTTGGACAAAGAACACTGAAGCTTTCTTT,CSVEWLSWTKNTEAFF
TRBD2,TRBJ2-1,.,TRBV5-6,TGTGCCAGCAGTCGACTAGCGGGAGGGCTCTACAATGAGCAGTTCTTC,CASSRLAGGLYNEQFF
.,TRBJ1-6,.,TRBV7-7,TGTGCTAGCAGCTTAAGGCAAGACCTAGTCAGCGGGGTATTTTCACCCCTCCACTTT,CASSLRQDLVSGVFSPLHF
.,TRBJ1-6,.,TRBV7-3,TGTGCCAGCAGCGAAAAGGGGAATTCACCCCTCCACTTT,CASSEKGNSPLHF
TRBD1,TRBJ1-6,.,TRBV7-9,TGTGCCAGCAGCGGACAGGGAGGTTCACCCCTCCACTTT,CASSGQGGSPLHF
TRBD2,TRBJ2-1,.,TRBV27,TGTGCCAGCAGTTCCTGGCGGGAGAATAGGCGTGAGCAGTTCTTC,CASSSWRENRREQFF
TRBD2,TRBJ2-2,.,TRBV19,TGTGCCAGTTCGAGCGGGAGAAACACCGGGGAGCTGTTTTTT,CASSSGRNTGELFF
TRBD1,TRBJ1-2,.,TRBV27,TGTGCCAGCAGTTTAATACAGGGGGCAGGCGGCTACACCTTC,CASSLIQGAGGYTF
TRBD2,TRBJ2-1,.,TRBV28,TGTGCCAGCAGTTTAGCCGGCGGGAGCATAATCCATGAGCAGTTCTTC,CASSLAGGSIIHEQFF
.,TRBJ2-1,.,TRBV5-1,TGCGCCAGCAGCTTGGTGTATAGCCCCAATGAGCAGTTCTTC,CASSLVYSPNEQFF
TRBD1,TRBJ2-7,once,TRBV5-5,TGTGCCAGCAGCTTGAGACAGGGTTACGAGCAGTACTTC,CASSLRQGYEQYF
.,TRBJ2-2,.,TRBV5-4,TGTGCCAGCAGCCTGGATATTATTCGACACAGGGCGCGCGACACCGGGGAGCTGTTTTTT,CASSLDIIRHRARDTGELFF
.,TRBJ2-3,.,TRBV29-1,TGCAGCATACTAGTTACAGATACGCAGTATTTT,CSILVTDTQYF